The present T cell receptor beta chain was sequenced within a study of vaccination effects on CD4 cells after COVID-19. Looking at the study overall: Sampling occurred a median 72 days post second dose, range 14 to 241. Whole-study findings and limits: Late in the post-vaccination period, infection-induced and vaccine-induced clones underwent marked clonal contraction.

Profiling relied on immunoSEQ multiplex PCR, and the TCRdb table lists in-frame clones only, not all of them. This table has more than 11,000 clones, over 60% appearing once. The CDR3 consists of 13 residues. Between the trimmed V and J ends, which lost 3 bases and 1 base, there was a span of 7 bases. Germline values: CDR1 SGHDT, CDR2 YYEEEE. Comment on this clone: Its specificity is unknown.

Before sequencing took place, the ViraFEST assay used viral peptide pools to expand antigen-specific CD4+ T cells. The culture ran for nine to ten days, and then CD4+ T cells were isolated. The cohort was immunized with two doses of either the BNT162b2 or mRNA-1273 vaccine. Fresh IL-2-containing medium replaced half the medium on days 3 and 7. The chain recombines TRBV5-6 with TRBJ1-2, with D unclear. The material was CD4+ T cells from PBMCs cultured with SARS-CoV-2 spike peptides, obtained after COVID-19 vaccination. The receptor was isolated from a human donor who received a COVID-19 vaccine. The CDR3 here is CASSSQYNYGYTF. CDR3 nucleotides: TGTGCCAGCAGCTCCCAATATAACTATGGCTACACCTTC.